The sequence of this TCR beta chain was determined in a study of response to subunit inactivated influenza vaccine. This clonotype was observed a few times. Its antigen is currently unknown. TCRdb called the RT-PCR reads again in MiXCR, with one record for every CDR3 protein. The sample lists approximately 170,000 distinct CDR3 sequences, over 13% occurring once. This CDR3 contains 12 residues. Trimming removed 3 bases from V and 4 bases from J, with 7 bases in between. Per the germline V gene, CDR1 is SGHRS and CDR2 is YFSETQ. General study points: Few additional T cells are recruited per seasonal influenza vaccination, authors suggested.

This TCR was recovered from a man aged 45-60 years who received an inactivated influenza vaccine. The V call is TRBV5-1, the J call TRBJ1-1, with unresolved D. Source: CD8+ T cells sorted from PBMCs, taken around 5 days after vaccination. This CDR3 is CASSSWGTEAFF. CDR3 nucleotide sequence: TGCGCCAGCAGCTCTTGGGGCACTGAAGCTTTCTTT.